Below are 22 T cell receptor beta chains sequenced from a single sample in a study of T-cell memory formation after mild COVID-19. MiXCR, run by TCRdb on the 5' RACE reads, gives a single entry per CDR3 protein. The sample lists around 430,000 distinct CDR3 sequences; 15% to 20% were seen once. The source material was PBMCs or a T cell subset sorted from them (not recorded which). The receptors here all came from a young man who had mild COVID-19 (a few samples of this study predate the infection). Cell type and time point are not known.

A few counts support this clonotype. V is TRBV10-3 and J is TRBJ1-2, with TRBD1 as a possible D gene (5 bases). Germline V gene data show CDR1 as ENHRY and CDR2 as SYGVKD. The CDR3 extends over 15 amino acids. The germline V and J ends were trimmed by 4 bases and 7 bases, with 19 bases remaining between them. CDR3 protein: CAISGSFGRGSGYTF. CDR3 sequence (DNA): TGTGCCATCAGTGGGTCCTTCGGGCGGGGCTCTGGCTACACCTTC.

The chain has TRBV15 and TRBJ2-1; no reliable D call. The CDR3 runs to 15 residues. CDR1 and CDR2 (germline): LNHNV, YYDKDF (reference sequence). The V gene lost 2 bases and the J gene lost 0 bases, with 8 bases spanning the gap. The CDR3 nucleotides read TGTGCCACCAGCAGAATAAGTGGCTCCTACAATGAGCAGTTCTTC. Encoded protein: CATSRISGSYNEQFF.

This clonotype appeared a few times. The CDR3: CASSTDGYYEQYF. The CDR3 coding sequence is TGTGCCAGCAGCACCGACGGGTACTACGAGCAGTACTTC. The chain is built from TRBV11-1 and TRBJ2-7; D is unclear. There are 13 residues in the CDR3. V gave up 5 bases and J gave up 3 bases, with 11 bases separating them. In germline, CDR1 is SGHAT, CDR2 FQDESV (reference sequence).

J is TRBJ2-2 and V is TRBV6-2 or TRBV6-3; the D is unclear. The CDR3 runs to 13 residues. Trimming stripped 0 bases from V and 6 bases from J, with 5 bases between. The germline V gene encodes CDR1 MNHEY and CDR2 SVGEGT. This chain's CDR3 is CASSYSWAGELFF. The CDR3 bases are TGTGCCAGCAGTTACTCGTGGGCCGGGGAGCTGTTTTTT.

This clonotype appeared a few times. V gene TRBV4-3 combines with J gene TRBJ2-3; perhaps TRBD1 as D (6 bases). CDR3 length equals 17 residues. Germline assignment: CDR1 LGHNA and CDR2 YSLEER. V lost 2 bases and J 4 bases, leaving 19 bases between the germline ends. The CDR3 protein is CASSQSGTPAEADTQYF. The CDR3 DNA sequence: TGCGCCAGCAGCCAATCCGGGACACCCGCAGAGGCAGATACGCAGTATTTT.

This clonotype showed up just a few times. This chain links TRBV19 with TRBJ1-2, with D perhaps matching TRBD1 (5 bases). Trimming took off 6 bases at V and 6 bases at J, with 11 bases between the two ends. The CDR3 totals 12 residues. Germline values: CDR1 LNHDA, CDR2 SQIVND (reference sequence). The CDR3 bases are TGTGCCAGTAGAGAGGGGTTGGATGGCTACACCTTC. Its translation is CASREGLDGYTF. The full variable domain, with the rest looked up from reference TRBV19 and TRBJ1-2, is DGGITQSPKYLFRKEGQNVTLSCEQNLNHDAMYWYRQDPGQGLRLIYYSQIVNDFQKGDIAEGYSVSREKKESFPLTVTSAQKNPTAFYLCASREGLDGYTFGSGTRLTVV.

The chain recombines TRBV3-1 with TRBJ1-5, with D possibly matching TRBD1 (5 bases). This CDR3 is built from 12 residues. Trimming removed 3 bases from V and 6 bases from J, with 6 bases in between. Germline V CDR1 and CDR2: LGHDT, YNNKEL (reference sequence). The CDR3 spells CASSQGVQPQHF. CDR3 DNA sequence: TGTGCCAGCAGCCAGGGGGTTCAGCCCCAGCATTTT.

The V gene is TRBV19, the J gene TRBJ2-5, with a possible D match to TRBD1 (5 bases). The CDR3 runs to 13 residues. Germline lookup yields CDR1 LNHDA and CDR2 SQIVND (reference sequence). Trimming removed 5 bases from V and 5 bases from J, with 12 bases in between. The CDR3 coding sequence is TGTGCCAGTAGTGCCAGGGAATGGGAGACCCAGTACTTC. Its translation: CASSAREWETQYF.

V usage is TRBV4-2 and J usage is TRBJ1-2; the D gene is possibly TRBD1 (5 bases). The germline V and J ends were trimmed by 0 bases and 5 bases, with 19 bases remaining between them. Germline values: CDR1 LGHNA, CDR2 YNFKEQ. The CDR3 runs 17 residues. The CDR3 loop reads CASSQDPGWGVLYGYTF. In nucleotides, the CDR3 is TGTGCCAGCAGCCAAGATCCGGGTTGGGGGGTCTTGTATGGCTACACCTTC.

The chain is built from TRBV4-3 and TRBJ2-1; 9 bases are shared with TRBD2. Trimming cost V 1 base and J 7 bases; bases outside gene matches: 5. This CDR3 comprises 15 residues. CDR1 LGHNA and CDR2 YSLEER come from the germline V gene. CDR3 bases: TGCGCCAGCAGCCAAGGTGCTAGCGGGGTAAATGAGCAGTTCTTC. Its protein product is CASSQGASGVNEQFF.

A word on this clonotype: One end of the junction does not line up with germline, which may come from a read error. This rearrangement joins TRBV7-9 to TRBJ2-2, with 9 bases lining up with TRBD1. CDR1 is SEHNR, CDR2 FQNEAQ, per germline (reference sequence). The CDR3 covers 15 residues. The CDR3 region has the DNA TGTGCCAGCAGCGTAATATGGACAGGGGCCGGGGAGATGTTTTTT. Its translation: CASSVIWTGAGEMFF.

This clonotype was picked up a small number of times. The chain is built from TRBV5-4 and TRBJ2-2; the D gene is possibly TRBD1 (5 bases). V was shortened by 0 bases and J by 1 base, with 13 bases between the two germline ends. The CDR3 is 17 residues long. The germline CDR1 and CDR2 sequences are SGHNT and YYREEE (reference sequence). DNA for the CDR3: TGTGCCAGCAGCTTGGTTGCTATAGGGGAGAACACCGGGGAGCTGTTTTTT. It specifies CASSLVAIGENTGELFF.

This rearrangement joins TRBV18 to TRBJ2-3, with TRBD2 matching over 12 bases. The CDR3 consists of 16 residues. With V trimmed by 6 bases and J by 5 bases, 9 bases remained unmatched. Germline loops: CDR1 KGHSH, CDR2 LQKENI. The CDR3: CASSWTSGATLDTQYF. The CDR3 DNA reads TGTGCCAGCTCCTGGACTAGCGGGGCTACTTTAGATACGCAGTATTTT.

The rearrangement links TRBV6-5 to TRBJ2-3, with 15 bases fitting TRBD2. Trimming took 2 bases from V and 4 from J; bases not matched to a gene: 4. CDR1 and CDR2 (germline): MNHEY, SVGAGI. CDR3 length: 17 amino acids. CDR3 loop: CASSYLRTSGGADTQYF. CDR3 sequence (DNA): TGTGCCAGCAGTTACCTCCGGACTAGCGGGGGGGCAGATACGCAGTATTTT.

The chain combines TRBV7-2 with TRBJ2-7; D gene ambiguous. The V gene lost 5 bases and the J gene lost 5 bases, with 10 bases spanning the gap. Germline lookup yields CDR1 SGHTA and CDR2 FQGNSA. CDR3 size: 12 residues. In nucleotides, the CDR3 is TGTGCCAGCAGCCCCCGAGGTGACGAGCAGTACTTC. Amino acids: CASSPRGDEQYF.

The chain joins TRBV20-1 to TRBJ1-2, with 7 nucleotides matching TRBD1. With 3 bases clipped from V and 4 bases from J, the junction kept 8 bases outside the gene matches. This CDR3 contains 14 residues. The germline gives CDR1 DFQATT, CDR2 SNEGSKA (reference sequence). The CDR3 here is CSASSQGGSYGYTF. In DNA, the CDR3 is TGCAGTGCTAGTAGCCAGGGGGGTAGCTATGGCTACACCTTC.

This clonotype was detected a few times. This rearrangement joins TRBV4-1 to TRBJ1-1; possible D gene TRBD1, 6 bases. The CDR3 is 13 residues long. V lost 4 bases, J lost 6 bases, and 12 bases lay in between. CDR1 and CDR2 from the germline V gene are MGHRA and YSYEKL. The CDR3 sequence is CASSRHRAPEAFF. CDR3 in DNA: TGCGCCAGCAGCCGACACAGGGCCCCTGAAGCTTTCTTT.

This clonotype turned up a few times. This chain uses TRBV18 with TRBJ1-3; D gene uncertain. V lost 0 bases and J lost 0, with 9 bases in between. Germline values: CDR1 KGHSH, CDR2 LQKENI. This CDR3 is 16 amino acids long. CDR3 sequence: CASSPPLAGSGNTIYF. The CDR3 nucleotides read TGTGCCAGCTCACCACCTCTAGCCGGCTCTGGAAACACCATATATTTT.

The J gene is TRBJ1-5, the V gene TRBV4-1, with D unresolved. Germline lookup yields CDR1 MGHRA and CDR2 YSYEKL. This CDR3 has 15 residues. Trimming removed 3 bases from V and 7 bases from J, with 16 bases in between. The CDR3 region is CASSHPGFRPQPQHF. The CDR3 region has the DNA TGCGCCAGCAGCCACCCCGGGTTTAGGCCGCAGCCCCAGCATTTT.

The rearrangement uses TRBV4-1 and TRBJ2-3, with TRBD2 matching over 11 bases. The CDR3 loop spans 18 amino acids. Per germline, CDR1 MGHRA and CDR2 YSYEKL. With 4 bases clipped from V and 5 bases from J, the junction kept 14 bases outside the gene matches. The CDR3, as DNA: TGCGCCAGCAGCCTTGGTCTAGCGGGGGGCCAAGTCCTAGATACGCAGTATTTT. Translated, it gives CASSLGLAGGQVLDTQYF.

This clonotype was counted between two and nine times. V is TRBV7-9 and J is TRBJ1-2; 9 bases agree with TRBD1. CDR3 length: 15 residues. CDR1 and CDR2 from the germline V gene are SEHNR and FQNEAQ (reference sequence). V gave up 5 bases and J gave up 3 bases; unmatched junction bases: 7. CDR3 bases: TGTGCCAGCAGCGCAGGGACAGGGCTGTACTATGGCTACACCTTC. It is translated as CASSAGTGLYYGYTF.

The chain has TRBV14 and TRBJ1-6; D is uncertain. The length of the CDR3 is 13 residues. In germline, CDR1 is SGHDN, CDR2 FVKESK. Between the trimmed V and J ends, which lost 4 bases and 9 bases, there was a span of 10 bases. CDR3 sequence reads: CASSPARVSPLHF. For the CDR3, the DNA is TGTGCCAGCAGCCCAGCCCGGGTTTCACCCCTCCACTTT. Full variable domain (remainder filled in from reference TRBV14 and TRBJ1-6): EAGVTQFPSHSVIEKGQTVTLRCDPISGHDNLYWYRRVMGKEIKFLLHFVKESKQDESGMPNNRFLAERTGGTYSTLKVQPAELEDSGVYFCASSPARVSPLHFGNGTRLTVT.